The source of this TCR beta chain is a study of cytomegalovirus exposure and HLA in healthy donors (dated by TCRdb to the late 2010s). About the full investigation: According to an earlier analysis of a few hundred of the donors, 150 million to 200 million T cells yielded 100 million or so unique TCR beta sequences and 250 to 350 Gb of sequence data. Approximately 300 gigabases of sequencing data and roughly 81 million unique TCR sequences made up an early release that covered around 640 HLA-typed donors. Of the approximately 400 genotyped donors, roughly 80% were placed in the genetic ancestry cluster associated with self-reported Caucasian donors. The study aimed to test whether cataloging public T cell receptors could reveal signatures of past pathogen exposure. The study used immunosequencing to profile the T cell repertoires of hundreds of subjects and linked those repertoires to cytomegalovirus serostatus. Along with the 666-subject first cohort, a separate validation cohort of roughly 110 different subjects was used. To predict cytomegalovirus infection status, the study brought together high-throughput TCR immunosequencing, statistical association of individual TCRs with disease status, and machine learning. A later analysis re-analyzed previously published TCR beta repertoires from 666 donors and added high-resolution HLA genotyping to study TCR occurrence patterns. In the later analysis, no new phenotypic data were used to find candidate immune exposures; instead, reliance was placed on TCR beta sequences and their occurrence across donors. An earlier analysis of 587 of the donors applied high-throughput TCR beta sequencing to assess whether each TCR beta V gene segment acted as functional or pseudogenic. Donor age, sex, ethnicity and CMV serostatus were collected together with the repertoire data. A later genetic analysis used genome-wide SNP genotypes for about 60% of the roughly 700 donors, treating that subset as a discovery cohort. All discovery cohort repertoires had been generated using a single sequencing platform. HLA typing covered class I and class II loci at four-digit resolution. Typing coverage differed by locus: A, B, C, DRB1 and DQB1 were typed in roughly 629-630 donors, DQA1 in 522, DPA1 in roughly 590, and DPB1 in 400 to 480. Roughly 5 DR-DQ haplotypes were treated as single units for association and clustering because of strong linkage in the cohort. Across roughly 420 genotyped donors of the cohort, an average of about 240,000 unique TCR beta nucleotide sequences per donor were sequenced, and around 19% of those sequences were non-productive.

Points on this clone: The target of this receptor is not known. No much larger clone exists at a distance of one base, and base qualities are not known.

In total, over 600 healthy bone marrow donors made up the cohort. At the time of sampling, every cohort member was nominally healthy, though immune exposures that went unrecorded were likely present. The donor was CMV seropositive and was included in the group of almost 300 seropositive cohort members. A peripheral blood sample was collected from each donor, and TCR beta sequencing was performed on peripheral blood mononuclear cells. The Qiagen DNeasy Blood Extraction Kit was used to extract genomic DNA from the blood cell samples. The receptor library was made with the immunoSEQ multiplex PCR assay. For the multiplex PCR, a mixture combining 60 forward primers for TCR Vbeta segments and 13 reverse primers for TCR Jbeta segments was used. The CDR3 region of rearranged TCR beta genes was amplified from genomic DNA with a multiplex PCR assay. The amplified TCR beta libraries were sequenced on the Illumina HiSeq System as 87-base-pair reads. Per the source publication's procedure: Across the 700 or so repertoires, a later analysis counted some 80 million unique TCR beta chains, roughly 11 million of which were shared by at least two donors. A nearest-neighbor algorithm error-corrected the raw reads and collapsed the reads into unique sequences, merging closely related sequences to remove PCR and sequencing errors. V, D and J gene segments were assigned by aligning CDR3 sequences to IMGT reference sequences. For a sequence to be retained, a match of at least six nucleotides was required to both a V gene segment and a J gene segment. A rearrangement was called productive if the CDR3 had no stop codons and remained in frame with V and J, and every other rearrangement was called non-productive. Following IMGT convention, CDR3 was defined as the stretch from the second conserved V-encoded cysteine to the conserved J-encoded phenylalanine. Sequences without an unambiguous match to a single V gene segment were excluded from the earlier analysis of approximately 560 of the donors. An earlier analysis of fewer than 650 of the donors classified V segments as functional when productive rearrangements were above 56.7% and as segregating when the standard deviation between donors was above 5%. A statistical classification framework was built to diagnose cytomegalovirus status from the catalog of TCR beta chain sequences. In a later analysis, V and J genes were assigned by comparing TCR nucleotide sequences against IMGT/GENE-DB human TR gene sequences. Using the TCRdist pipeline, a later analysis assigned CDR3 sequences along with most-parsimonious VDJ recombination scenarios. In a later analysis, each TCR beta chain was defined by its CDR3 amino acid sequence together with its V-gene family, and reads without a unique V-gene family were excluded. In a later analysis, fewer than 650 highly shared, low-generation-probability nucleotide sequences were removed to address suspected cross-contamination and a sequencing artifact. For each public chain, a later analysis derived a clonal expansion index from normalized ranks of inferred template counts within each repertoire. In a later analysis, generation probabilities were computed with a VDJ recombination model fitted to out-of-frame rearrangements, and the resulting probabilities were checked against IGoR. A later analysis scored TCR-TCR, TCR-HLA and TCR-CMV co-occurrence with hypergeometric tests, applying a repertoire-size bias correction to TCR pairs. False discovery rates were estimated in a later analysis by permuting HLA or CMV assignments 20 times. In a later analysis, co-occurring TCRs were grouped using DBSCAN, and TCRdist sequence similarity was added for clustering within HLA-allele-positive subsets. Repertoires with fewer than 30,000 or more than 120,000 public chains, plus five repertoires with anomalous nucleotide sharing, were excluded from co-occurrence clustering. In TCRdb, the immuneACCESS table is reduced to in-frame sequences with V and J assigned. These tables do not hold every clone; where another copy was compared, an unresolved V gene accounts for under half, and the others remain unexplained. D and trimming were read from the DNA, whereas the V and J calls and clone size are those reported in that table. In all, the sample holds over 110,000 clones, and around 78% of those were seen once. The ten largest clones take up 5.5% to 7% of the sample.

The paper's findings and limits, for the study overall: When HLA alleles, especially DR and DQ, strongly co-occurred, attributing TCR associations to individual alleles was difficult. Because counts were too low, more than 15 rarely observed V segments, including chromosome 9 orphons, were left out of the earlier analysis of 587 of the donors. A cluster of highly shared sequence variants was judged likely to be a technical artifact of the sequencing pipeline. Compared with the roughly 710-donor mean, donors in an Asian-associated ancestry cluster had fewer N-insertions in productive TCRs, according to a later genetic analysis. An association between a missense DCLRE1C variant and V-gene and J-gene trimming of TCR beta chains was found in a later genetic analysis and replicated in an independent cohort. The cohort was sequenced for TCR beta chains only, and without alpha or paired-chain data the features that could be detected were limited. In a later analysis, TCR association rates were found to vary across HLA loci, with the most associated TCRs seen for DRB1 alleles and the fewest for HLA-C alleles. A later analysis associated 16,951 TCR beta sequences with specific HLA alleles at a false discovery rate of 0.05. Broadly in line with IMGT annotations, most TCR beta V segments showed up in productive rearrangements about 87% or about 30% of the time in an earlier analysis of several hundred of the donors. In a later analysis, HLA-associated TCR beta chains showed more clonal expansion and lower generation probabilities than non-associated chains that were equally common. The only immune exposure information available for the cohort was CMV serostatus. Presence/absence analyses assumed roughly uniform sequencing depth across donors, an assumption that may not hold. Across donors, most TCR sequences were observed very rarely, whereas some public TCRs were present in many individuals. A further reported finding was that TCR beta sequences accurately predicted the HLA-A and HLA-B alleles for most subjects in the first cohort. Because some donors lacked HLA typing at each locus, the association tests relied only on the typed subset. Cytomegalovirus status was reported to be diagnosed by the classifier with high specificity and sensitivity in both the original and validation cohorts. According to a later analysis, parvovirus B19, influenza, CMV and Epstein-Barr virus appeared linked to several top co-occurrence clusters. The authors suggested that the approach could potentially be generalized to other disease states and immunological phenotypes. Correlated functional status among segregating V segments might be attributable to linkage disequilibrium, but an unknown experimental factor could not be ruled out. In vitro tests confirmed that a few of the cytomegalovirus-associated TCR beta chains recognize cytomegalovirus antigens. Most CMV-associated TCR beta chains appeared to be HLA-restricted in a later analysis, and the HLA associations seemed to be driven largely by CMV exposure. The study listed 164 TCR beta chains as associated with cytomegalovirus.

Sequencing was carried out using PBMCs. This clonotype was sampled from a woman aged 40 to 55 in good health and CMV-seropositive.

The CDR3 region reads CASSSSRTSGKKFF. The nucleotides are TGTGCCAGCAGCTCGTCACGGACTAGCGGGAAGAAGTTCTTC. The chain is assembled from TRBV7-2 and TRBJ2-1, with 12 bases aligning to TRBD2. V lost 4 bases and J lost 14 bases, and the count of bases not matched to a germline gene is 9. Counted from cysteine to phenylalanine, this CDR3 has 14 amino acids. The retained sequence is limited to the CDR3, 42 bases, with the frame set at the first base. Taken from the germline V gene, the CDR1 and CDR2 loops are SGHTA and FQGNSA.